The 4 T cell receptor beta chains reported below all come from one sample, sequenced in a study of T cell repertoires in cytomegalovirus infection. One entry per CDR3 protein results from TCRdb running MiXCR on the reads. The sample contains more than 250,000 distinct CDR3 sequences, about 25% of which appear only once. For these receptors, no antigen is known. The specimen was cultured PBMCs, collected from culture after CMV antigen stimulation. The origin of the receptors is a human donor in good health (CMV status not recorded). Some clones in this sample may be carry-over from other donors' samples.

The V gene is TRBV12-3 or TRBV12-4, the J gene TRBJ1-1, with 7 bases fitting TRBD1. Unmatched junction bases numbered 3, after V lost 8 bases and J lost 0 bases. The CDR3 is made up of 13 amino acids. This CDR3 reads CASGDSMNTEAFF. The CDR3 nucleotides read TGTGCCAGCGGGGACAGTATGAACACTGAAGCTTTCTTT.

V usage is TRBV20-1 and J usage is TRBJ2-3, with TRBD2 matching 7 bases. Germline trimming cut 4 bases from V and 12 bases from J; bases unmatched to any gene: 10. The CDR3 loop spans 12 amino acids. Germline V gene data show CDR1 as DFQATT and CDR2 as SNEGSKA (reference sequence). The CDR3 spells CSANNPGLSQYF. The CDR3 DNA reads TGCAGTGCTAATAACCCGGGACTATCACAGTATTTT.

The V call is TRBV2, the J call TRBJ1-1; possibly TRBD1 for D (5 bases). With 6 bases removed from V and 1 base from J, the gap between germline ends came to 12 bases. Germline CDR1 SNHLY, CDR2 FYNNEI. The CDR3 has 14 residues. CDR3 region: CASSGGARNTEAFF. In DNA form, the CDR3 reads TGTGCCAGCAGCGGGGGAGCTCGGAACACTGAAGCTTTCTTT.

This clonotype appeared a few times. The rearrangement joins TRBV28 to TRBJ1-5, with a possible D match to TRBD1 (6 bases). Per the germline V gene, CDR1 is MDHEN and CDR2 is SYDVKM. V was clipped by 5 bases and J by 1 base, with 15 bases between them. The CDR3 contains 16 residues. The CDR3 here is CASSELTGRSNQPQHF. The CDR3 nucleotides read TGTGCCAGCAGTGAATTAACAGGGCGAAGCAATCAGCCCCAGCATTTT.